The rows below give T cell receptor beta chains drawn from one sample of a study of response to subunit inactivated influenza vaccine. Using its own MiXCR run on the RT-PCR reads, TCRdb lists one record per CDR3 protein. The table lists about 480,000 distinct CDR3 sequences, 10% to 15% of them singletons, with less than 15% in the top ten. The sequencing here drew on PBMCs from blood, taken 40 to 50 days after vaccination. Receptors were obtained from a man in his fifties who received an inactivated influenza vaccine. The CDR3 runs from the conserved cysteine through the conserved F or W. The D gene is left open where the match is weak. Only part of the rows carry a size: once, few, many, or a class if the clone is expanded.

j_call: TRBJ1-3
d_call: .
clone_size: few
v_call: TRBV5-1
cdr3_nt: TGCGCCAGCCAGACCGACTCTGGAAACACCATATATTTT
cdr3_aa: CASQTDSGNTIYF

j_call: TRBJ1-1
d_call: .
clone_size: few
v_call: TRBV4-1
cdr3_nt: TGCGCCAGTAGGCGTGCGGGATTAGACACTGAAGCTTTCTTT
cdr3_aa: CASRRAGLDTEAFF

j_call: TRBJ2-7
d_call: .
clone_size: many
v_call: TRBV5-1
cdr3_nt: TGCGCCAGCAGCTTGCTCAGGGGTTACGAGCAGTACTTC
cdr3_aa: CASSLLRGYEQYF

j_call: TRBJ2-7
d_call: .
clone_size: few
v_call: TRBV7-9
cdr3_nt: TGTGCCAGCAGCTTAGCCAGGAATCCGGGTGACGAGCAGTACTTC
cdr3_aa: CASSLARNPGDEQYF

j_call: TRBJ1-1
d_call: TRBD1
clone_size: .
v_call: TRBV5-5
cdr3_nt: TGTGCCAGCAACCCGCAGGGGGGGGACACTGAAGCTTTCTTT
cdr3_aa: CASNPQGGDTEAFF

j_call: TRBJ2-7
d_call: .
clone_size: .
v_call: TRBV20-1
cdr3_nt: TGCAGTGCAACGAGGGTAGCGGAGTCCTACGAGCAGTACTTC
cdr3_aa: CSATRVAESYEQYF

j_call: TRBJ1-1
d_call: .
clone_size: few
v_call: TRBV7-9
cdr3_nt: TGTGCCAGCAGCTTTCTCGTTGGAACTGAAGCTTTCTTT
cdr3_aa: CASSFLVGTEAFF

j_call: TRBJ1-1
d_call: .
clone_size: many
v_call: TRBV29-1
cdr3_nt: TGCAGCGGGGGCCTCGGGGTTACGAACACTGAAGCTTTCTTT
cdr3_aa: CSGGLGVTNTEAFF

j_call: TRBJ2-1
d_call: .
clone_size: many
v_call: TRBV12-3/TRBV12-4
cdr3_nt: TGTGCCAGCAGTTTACGGTGGGCCAATGAGCAGTTCTTC
cdr3_aa: CASSLRWANEQFF

j_call: TRBJ2-1
d_call: TRBD2
clone_size: few
v_call: TRBV6-5
cdr3_nt: TGTGCCAGCAGTTGGACTAGCGGGAGGGCCTTTCGAGATGAGCAGTTCTTC
cdr3_aa: CASSWTSGRAFRDEQFF

j_call: TRBJ2-5
d_call: .
clone_size: few
v_call: TRBV12-3/TRBV12-4
cdr3_nt: TGTGCCAGCAGTTTAGACTACTCCCCAGAGACCCAGTACTTC
cdr3_aa: CASSLDYSPETQYF

j_call: TRBJ2-1
d_call: .
clone_size: .
v_call: TRBV28
cdr3_nt: TGTGCCAGCAGCCGTCGACAGCACTCCTACAATGAGCAGTTCTTC
cdr3_aa: CASSRRQHSYNEQFF

j_call: TRBJ2-2
d_call: TRBD2
clone_size: few
v_call: TRBV7-9
cdr3_nt: TGTGCCAGCGGACCGATATCACGGGGGGGGAACACCGGGGAGCTGTTTTTT
cdr3_aa: CASGPISRGGNTGELFF

j_call: TRBJ2-7
d_call: TRBD1
clone_size: few
v_call: TRBV7-2
cdr3_nt: TGTGCCAGCAGCTCCCAGTCCGGGACAGGGTCGTACGAGCAGTACTTC
cdr3_aa: CASSSQSGTGSYEQYF

j_call: TRBJ1-6
d_call: .
clone_size: many
v_call: TRBV7-9
cdr3_nt: TGTGCCAGCAGCGGGCGTAATTCACCCCTCCACTTT
cdr3_aa: CASSGRNSPLHF

j_call: TRBJ2-1
d_call: TRBD1
clone_size: .
v_call: TRBV9
cdr3_nt: TGTGCCAGCAGCGTAGCCCCCACAGGGGTTGAGCAGTTCTTC
cdr3_aa: CASSVAPTGVEQFF

j_call: TRBJ2-1
d_call: .
clone_size: .
v_call: TRBV29-1
cdr3_nt: TGCAGCGTTGAAGGGGTCCAGGGGGGGCACAATGAGCAGTTCTTC
cdr3_aa: CSVEGVQGGHNEQFF

j_call: TRBJ1-2
d_call: .
clone_size: few
v_call: TRBV12-3/TRBV12-4
cdr3_nt: TGTGCCAGCAAGCCGTTCAATCTCGTCCAAACCGGCTACACCTTC
cdr3_aa: CASKPFNLVQTGYTF

j_call: TRBJ2-5
d_call: .
clone_size: .
v_call: TRBV5-1
cdr3_nt: TGCGCCAGCAGCTTGATTATGGGGGAGACCCAGTACTTC
cdr3_aa: CASSLIMGETQYF

j_call: TRBJ2-5
d_call: .
clone_size: few
v_call: TRBV29-1
cdr3_nt: TGCAGCGTTGCGGCGGGAAGAGAGACCCAGTACTTC
cdr3_aa: CSVAAGRETQYF

j_call: TRBJ2-7
d_call: .
clone_size: few
v_call: TRBV4-3
cdr3_nt: TGCGCCAGCAGCCAAGATCGTGACTACCTCTACGAGCAGTACTTC
cdr3_aa: CASSQDRDYLYEQYF

j_call: TRBJ2-1
d_call: .
clone_size: many
v_call: TRBV5-1
cdr3_nt: TGCGCCAGCAGCTTGCCTGGTAATGAGCAGTTCTTC
cdr3_aa: CASSLPGNEQFF

j_call: TRBJ1-2
d_call: TRBD1
clone_size: .
v_call: TRBV28
cdr3_nt: TGTGCCAGCAGCGGGACAGGGGCTACCTATGGCTACACCTTC
cdr3_aa: CASSGTGATYGYTF

j_call: TRBJ2-3
d_call: TRBD1
clone_size: .
v_call: TRBV28
cdr3_nt: TGTGCCAGCAGTTCATTCTACAGGGGGTCCACAGATACGCAGTATTTT
cdr3_aa: CASSSFYRGSTDTQYF

j_call: TRBJ2-5
d_call: .
clone_size: .
v_call: TRBV6-1
cdr3_nt: TGTGCCAGCAGCAAGTACCAGAGGGTAGAGACCCAGTACTTC
cdr3_aa: CASSKYQRVETQYF

j_call: TRBJ2-1
d_call: .
clone_size: .
v_call: TRBV28
cdr3_nt: TGTGCCAGCAGTTTACCCCTCAGGAGGGGACTTTACAATGAGCAGTTCTTC
cdr3_aa: CASSLPLRRGLYNEQFF

j_call: TRBJ1-3
d_call: .
clone_size: many
v_call: TRBV4-2
cdr3_nt: TGTGCCAGCAGCCAAGAACCACAGGACTCTGGAAACACCATATATTTT
cdr3_aa: CASSQEPQDSGNTIYF

j_call: TRBJ2-2
d_call: .
clone_size: few
v_call: TRBV5-1
cdr3_nt: TGCGCCAGCAGCCACCGCCCCGAGACAGCCGGGGAGCTGTTTTTT
cdr3_aa: CASSHRPETAGELFF

j_call: TRBJ2-3
d_call: .
clone_size: few
v_call: TRBV15
cdr3_nt: TGTGCCACCAGCAGCGGCGCATACACAGATACGCAGTATTTT
cdr3_aa: CATSSGAYTDTQYF

j_call: TRBJ2-7
d_call: .
clone_size: .
v_call: TRBV7-8
cdr3_nt: TGTGCCAGCAGCTTAGCGACGGGCAACTACGAGCAGTACTTC
cdr3_aa: CASSLATGNYEQYF

j_call: TRBJ2-7
d_call: .
clone_size: .
v_call: TRBV6-1
cdr3_nt: TGTGCCAGCAGTGTCGGGGAGAACTACGAGCAGTACTTC
cdr3_aa: CASSVGENYEQYF

j_call: TRBJ2-2
d_call: .
clone_size: many
v_call: TRBV12-3/TRBV12-4
cdr3_nt: TGTGCCAGCAGATCAGCGAACACCGGGGAGCTGTTTTTT
cdr3_aa: CASRSANTGELFF

j_call: TRBJ2-5
d_call: .
clone_size: many
v_call: TRBV7-2
cdr3_nt: TGTGCCAGCAGCCATCAAACGGGTCAAGAGACCCAGTACTTC
cdr3_aa: CASSHQTGQETQYF

j_call: TRBJ2-7
d_call: .
clone_size: .
v_call: TRBV7-8
cdr3_nt: TGTGCCAGCAGCCAGGAACAGGGTATCTTCGAGCAGTACTTC
cdr3_aa: CASSQEQGIFEQYF

j_call: TRBJ2-7
d_call: TRBD1
clone_size: .
v_call: TRBV11-3
cdr3_nt: TGTGCCAGCAGCCCCCGACAGGGGCAGGGAGAGCAGTACTTC
cdr3_aa: CASSPRQGQGEQYF

j_call: TRBJ1-5
d_call: .
clone_size: .
v_call: TRBV7-8
cdr3_nt: TGTGCCAGCAGCTTAGAGGGTAGGGGAACCCAGCCCCAGCATTTT
cdr3_aa: CASSLEGRGTQPQHF

j_call: TRBJ2-4
d_call: .
clone_size: few
v_call: TRBV20-1
cdr3_nt: TGCAGTGCCCCGACAACAGCCAAAAACATTCAGTACTTC
cdr3_aa: CSAPTTAKNIQYF

j_call: TRBJ2-1
d_call: .
clone_size: many
v_call: TRBV15
cdr3_nt: TGTGCCACCGGGGACTCTTACAATGAGCAGTTCTTC
cdr3_aa: CATGDSYNEQFF

j_call: TRBJ2-1
d_call: .
clone_size: .
v_call: TRBV28
cdr3_nt: TGTGCCAGCAGTCCCCAGGGCGCCTACAATGAGCAGTTCTTC
cdr3_aa: CASSPQGAYNEQFF